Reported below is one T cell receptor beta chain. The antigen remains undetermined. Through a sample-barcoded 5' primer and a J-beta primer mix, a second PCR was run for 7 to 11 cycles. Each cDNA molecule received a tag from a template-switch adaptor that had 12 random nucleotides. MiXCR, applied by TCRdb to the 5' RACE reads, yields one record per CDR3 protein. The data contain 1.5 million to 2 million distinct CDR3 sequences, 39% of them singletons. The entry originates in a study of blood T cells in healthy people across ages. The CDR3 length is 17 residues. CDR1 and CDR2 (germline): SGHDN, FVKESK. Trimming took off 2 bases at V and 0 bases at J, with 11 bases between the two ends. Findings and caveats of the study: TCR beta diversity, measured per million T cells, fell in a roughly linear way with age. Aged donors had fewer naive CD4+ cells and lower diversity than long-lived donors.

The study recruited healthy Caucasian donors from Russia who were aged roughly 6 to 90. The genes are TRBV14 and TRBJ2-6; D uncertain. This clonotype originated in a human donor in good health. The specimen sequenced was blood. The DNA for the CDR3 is TGTGCCAGCAGCCAATTTGCGCCCGGCTCTGGGGCCAACGTCCTGACTTTC. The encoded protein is CASSQFAPGSGANVLTF.